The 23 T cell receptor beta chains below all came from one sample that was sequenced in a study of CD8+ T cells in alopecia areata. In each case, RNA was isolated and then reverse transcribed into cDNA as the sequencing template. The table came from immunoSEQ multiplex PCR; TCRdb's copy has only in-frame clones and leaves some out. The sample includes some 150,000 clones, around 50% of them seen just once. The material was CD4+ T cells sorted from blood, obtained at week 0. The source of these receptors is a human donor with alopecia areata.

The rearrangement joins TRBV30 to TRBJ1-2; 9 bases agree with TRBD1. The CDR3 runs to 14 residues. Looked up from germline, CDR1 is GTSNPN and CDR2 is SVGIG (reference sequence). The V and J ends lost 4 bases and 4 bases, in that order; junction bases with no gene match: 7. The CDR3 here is CAWNRGQGPYGYTF. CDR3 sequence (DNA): TGTGCCTGGAATAGGGGACAGGGACCCTATGGCTACACCTTC.

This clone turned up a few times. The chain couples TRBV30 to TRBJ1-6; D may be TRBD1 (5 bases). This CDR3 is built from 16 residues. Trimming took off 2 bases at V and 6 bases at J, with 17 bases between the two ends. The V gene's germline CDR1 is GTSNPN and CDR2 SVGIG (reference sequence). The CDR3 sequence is CAWSTPGGIGNSPLHF. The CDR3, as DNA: TGTGCCTGGAGTACCCCCGGGGGGATTGGTAATTCACCCCTCCACTTT.

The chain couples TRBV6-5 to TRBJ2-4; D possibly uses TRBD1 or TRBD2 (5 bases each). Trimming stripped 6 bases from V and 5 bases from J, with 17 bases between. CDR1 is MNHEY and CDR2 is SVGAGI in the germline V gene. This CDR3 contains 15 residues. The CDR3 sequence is CASRMGPQGQNIQYF. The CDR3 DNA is TGTGCCAGCAGGATGGGGCCTCAGGGACAAAACATTCAGTACTTC.

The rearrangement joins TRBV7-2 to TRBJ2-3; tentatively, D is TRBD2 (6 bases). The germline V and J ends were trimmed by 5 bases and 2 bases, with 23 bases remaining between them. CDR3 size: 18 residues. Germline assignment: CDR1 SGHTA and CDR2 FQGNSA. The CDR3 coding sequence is TGTGCCAGCAGCCTTACCGGGACTGCCCGGAAGGACACAGATACGCAGTATTTT. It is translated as CASSLTGTARKDTDTQYF.

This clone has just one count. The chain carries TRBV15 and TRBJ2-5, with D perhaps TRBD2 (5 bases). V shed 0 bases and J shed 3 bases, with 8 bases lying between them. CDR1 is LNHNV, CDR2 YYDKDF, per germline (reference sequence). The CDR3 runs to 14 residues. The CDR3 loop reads CATSRDWRKETQYF. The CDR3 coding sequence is TGTGCCACCAGCAGAGATTGGAGGAAAGAGACCCAGTACTTC. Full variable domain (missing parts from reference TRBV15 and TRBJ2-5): DAMVIQNPRYQVTQFGKPVTLSCSQTLNHNVMYWYQQKSSQAPKLLFHYYDKDFNNEADTPDNFQSRRPNTSFCFLDIRSPGLGDTAMYLCATSRDWRKETQYFGPGTRLLVL.

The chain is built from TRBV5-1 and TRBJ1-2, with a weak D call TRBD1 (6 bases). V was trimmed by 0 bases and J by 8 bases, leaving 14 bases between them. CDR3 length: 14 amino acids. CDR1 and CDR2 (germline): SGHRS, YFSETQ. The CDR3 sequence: CASSLGDRFGGYTF. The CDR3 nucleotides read TGCGCCAGCAGCTTGGGCGACAGGTTTGGGGGCTACACCTTC.

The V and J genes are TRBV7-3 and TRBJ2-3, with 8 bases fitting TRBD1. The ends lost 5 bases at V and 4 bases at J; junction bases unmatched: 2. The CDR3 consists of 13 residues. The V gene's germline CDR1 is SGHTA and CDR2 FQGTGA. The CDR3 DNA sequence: TGTGCCAGCAGCCAGACAGGGGCAGATACGCAGTATTTT. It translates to CASSQTGADTQYF.

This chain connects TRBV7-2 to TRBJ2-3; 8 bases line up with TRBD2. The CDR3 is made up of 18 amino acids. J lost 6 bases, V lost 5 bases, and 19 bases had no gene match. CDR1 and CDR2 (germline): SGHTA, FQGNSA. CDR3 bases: TGTGCCAGCAGCCGAGGAGGAGTAGCGGGGTCAACCCGGGATACGCAGTATTTT. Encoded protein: CASSRGGVAGSTRDTQYF.

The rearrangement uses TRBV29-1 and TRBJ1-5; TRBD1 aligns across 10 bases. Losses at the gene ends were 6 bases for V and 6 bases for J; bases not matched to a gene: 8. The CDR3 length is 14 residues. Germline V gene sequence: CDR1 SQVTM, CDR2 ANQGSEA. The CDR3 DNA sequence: TGCAGCGTGACCGGGACAGGGGTGGGTCAGCCCCAGCATTTT. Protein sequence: CSVTGTGVGQPQHF.

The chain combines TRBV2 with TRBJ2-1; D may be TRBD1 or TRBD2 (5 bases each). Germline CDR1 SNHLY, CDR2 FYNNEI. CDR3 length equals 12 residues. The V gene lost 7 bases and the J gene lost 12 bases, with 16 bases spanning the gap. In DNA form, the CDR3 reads TGTGCCAGCACGCTCCACGACAGCGGGCAGTTCTTC. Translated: CASTLHDSGQFF. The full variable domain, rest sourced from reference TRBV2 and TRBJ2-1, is EPEVTQTPSHQVTQMGQEVILRCVPISNHLYFYWYRQILGQKVEFLVSFYNNEISEKSEIFDDQFSVERPDGSNFTLKIRSTKLEDSAMYFCASTLHDSGQFFGPGTRLTVL.

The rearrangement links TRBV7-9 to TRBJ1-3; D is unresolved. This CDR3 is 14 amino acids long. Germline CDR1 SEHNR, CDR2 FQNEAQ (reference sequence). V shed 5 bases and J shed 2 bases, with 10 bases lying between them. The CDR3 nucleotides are TGTGCCAGCAGCCAAAGGGTAACTGGAAACACCATATATTTT. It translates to CASSQRVTGNTIYF.

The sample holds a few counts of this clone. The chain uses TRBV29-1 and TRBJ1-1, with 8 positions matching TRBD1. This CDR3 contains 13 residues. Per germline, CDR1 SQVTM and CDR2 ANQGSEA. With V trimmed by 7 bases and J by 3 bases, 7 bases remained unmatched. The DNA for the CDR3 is TGCAGCGCCCGGACAGGGACGGACACTGAAGCTTTCTTT. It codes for CSARTGTDTEAFF.

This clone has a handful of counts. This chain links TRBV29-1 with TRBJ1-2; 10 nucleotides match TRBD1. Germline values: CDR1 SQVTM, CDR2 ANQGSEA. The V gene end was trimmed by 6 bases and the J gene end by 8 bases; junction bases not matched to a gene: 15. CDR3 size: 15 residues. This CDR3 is CSVLPGGQGRGGYTF. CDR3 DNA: TGCAGCGTGCTTCCCGGGGGACAGGGGAGAGGAGGCTACACCTTC.

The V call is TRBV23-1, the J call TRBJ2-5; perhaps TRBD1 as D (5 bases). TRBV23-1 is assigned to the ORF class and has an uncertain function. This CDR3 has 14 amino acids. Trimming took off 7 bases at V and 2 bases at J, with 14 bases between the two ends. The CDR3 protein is CASTDDSDQETQYF. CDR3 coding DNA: TGCGCCAGCACCGATGACAGTGATCAAGAGACCCAGTACTTC.

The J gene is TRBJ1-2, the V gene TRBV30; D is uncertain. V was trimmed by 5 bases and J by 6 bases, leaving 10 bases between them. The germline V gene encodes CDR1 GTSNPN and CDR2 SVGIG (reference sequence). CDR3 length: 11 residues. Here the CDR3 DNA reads TGTGCCTGGTCGATCCCAGATGGCTACACCTTC. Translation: CAWSIPDGYTF.

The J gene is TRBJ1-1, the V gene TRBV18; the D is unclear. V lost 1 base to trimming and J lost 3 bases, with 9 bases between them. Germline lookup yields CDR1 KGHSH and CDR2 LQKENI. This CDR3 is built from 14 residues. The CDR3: CASSPLRAYTEAFF. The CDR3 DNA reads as TGTGCCAGCTCACCACTTCGGGCCTACACTGAAGCTTTCTTT.

For the CDR3, the DNA is TGTGCCTGGGGACTAGGGGGCTACACCTTC. As protein: CAWGLGGYTF. This chain uses TRBV30 with TRBJ1-2; D is unresolved. There are 10 residues in the CDR3. V lost 5 bases and J lost 8, with 9 bases in between. The V gene's germline CDR1 is GTSNPN and CDR2 SVGIG (reference sequence).

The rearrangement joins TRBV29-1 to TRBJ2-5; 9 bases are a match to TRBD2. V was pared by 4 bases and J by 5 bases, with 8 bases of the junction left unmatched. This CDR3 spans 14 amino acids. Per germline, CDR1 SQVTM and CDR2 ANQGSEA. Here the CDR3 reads CSVGSGGLIETQYF. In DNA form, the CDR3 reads TGCAGCGTTGGAAGCGGGGGGCTTATTGAGACCCAGTACTTC.

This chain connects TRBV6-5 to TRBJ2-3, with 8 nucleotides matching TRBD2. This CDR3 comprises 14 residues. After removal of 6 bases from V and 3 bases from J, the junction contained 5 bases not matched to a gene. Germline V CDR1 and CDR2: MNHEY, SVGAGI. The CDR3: CASRAPGGTDTQYF. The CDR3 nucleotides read TGTGCCAGCAGGGCCCCGGGAGGGACAGATACGCAGTATTTT.

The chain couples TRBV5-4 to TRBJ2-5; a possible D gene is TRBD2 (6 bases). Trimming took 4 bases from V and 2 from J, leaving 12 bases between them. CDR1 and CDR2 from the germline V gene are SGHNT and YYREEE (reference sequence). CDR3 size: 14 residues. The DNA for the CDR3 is TGTGCCAGCAGCATGACTAGTGAACAAGAGACCCAGTACTTC. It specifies CASSMTSEQETQYF.

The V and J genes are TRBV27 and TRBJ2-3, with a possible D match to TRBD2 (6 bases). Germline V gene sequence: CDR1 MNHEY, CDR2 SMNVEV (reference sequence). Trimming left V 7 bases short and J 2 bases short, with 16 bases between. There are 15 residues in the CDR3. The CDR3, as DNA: TGTGCCAGCATGGAGTACGGGGGTTCCACAGATACGCAGTATTTT. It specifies CASMEYGGSTDTQYF.

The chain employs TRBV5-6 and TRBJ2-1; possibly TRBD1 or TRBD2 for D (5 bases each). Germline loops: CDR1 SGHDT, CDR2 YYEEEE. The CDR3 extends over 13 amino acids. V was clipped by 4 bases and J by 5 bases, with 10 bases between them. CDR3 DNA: TGTGCCAGCAGCGTGGGACCGAACAATGAGCAGTTCTTC. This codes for CASSVGPNNEQFF.

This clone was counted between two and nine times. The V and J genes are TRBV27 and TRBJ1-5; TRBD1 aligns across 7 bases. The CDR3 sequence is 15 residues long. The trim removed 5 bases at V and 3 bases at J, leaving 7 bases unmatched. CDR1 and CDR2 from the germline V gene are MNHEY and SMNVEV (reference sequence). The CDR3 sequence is CASSPRTGSNQPQHF. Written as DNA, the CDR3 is TGTGCCAGCAGTCCCCGGACAGGATCCAATCAGCCCCAGCATTTT.